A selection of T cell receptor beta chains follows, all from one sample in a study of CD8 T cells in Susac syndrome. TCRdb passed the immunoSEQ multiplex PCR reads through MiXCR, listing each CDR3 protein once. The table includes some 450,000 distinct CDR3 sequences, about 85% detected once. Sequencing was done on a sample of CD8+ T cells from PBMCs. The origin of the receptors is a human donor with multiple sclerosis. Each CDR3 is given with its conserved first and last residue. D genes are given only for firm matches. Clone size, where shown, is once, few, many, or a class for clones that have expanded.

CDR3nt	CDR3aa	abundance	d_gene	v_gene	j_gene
TGTGCCAGCAGCTTAACGGCGGGAGGGACCACAGATACGCAGTATTTT	CASSLTAGGTTDTQYF	-	TRBD2	TRBV7-9	TRBJ2-3
TGTGCCAGCAGCGATAGCTATTCCATAGGACACCATTATAGCAATCAGCCCCAGCATTTT	CASSDSYSIGHHYSNQPQHF	-	-	TRBV3-1	TRBJ1-5
TGTGCCAGCAGCGTAGTTTTGTGGGACAGGGGCGAAGATACGCAGTATTTT	CASSVVLWDRGEDTQYF	-	TRBD1	TRBV9	TRBJ2-3
TGCGCCAGCAGCCCGCACGAGGGGGACGGCTACACCTTC	CASSPHEGDGYTF	once	-	TRBV4-1	TRBJ1-2
TGTGCCAGCAGCTCAGGACAGGATGGCACCGGGGAGCTGTTTTTT	CASSSGQDGTGELFF	few	TRBD1	TRBV7-2	TRBJ2-2
TGTGCCAGCAGCGTAGCTAGGACAGGGTCGAGCACAGATACGCAGTATTTT	CASSVARTGSSTDTQYF	-	TRBD1	TRBV9	TRBJ2-3
TGTGCCAGCAGCTCCCGCGGAGACTACAATGAGCAGTTCTTC	CASSSRGDYNEQFF	-	-	TRBV5-4	TRBJ2-1
TGTGCCATCAGTGAAATGGACAGTGCAACTAATGAAAAACTGTTTTTT	CAISEMDSATNEKLFF	-	-	TRBV10-3	TRBJ1-4
TGTGCCTGGAGTGTAGGTTTTCGTTCCTACAATGAGCAGTTCTTC	CAWSVGFRSYNEQFF	-	-	TRBV30	TRBJ2-1
TGTGCCAGCACCATGGGGAGAGGGCAATACAATGAGCAGTTCTTC	CASTMGRGQYNEQFF	once	-	TRBV12-3/TRBV12-4	TRBJ2-1
TGTGCCAGCAGCTTTGTAGCCAAAAACATTCAGTACTTC	CASSFVAKNIQYF	-	-	TRBV5-6	TRBJ2-4
TGTGCCAGCAGTCTTCTTTGGGACGAGCAGTACTTC	CASSLLWDEQYF	-	-	TRBV25-1	TRBJ2-7
TGTGCCAGCAGTTTAGGAGCGGGATTCGGCACAGATACGCAGTATTTT	CASSLGAGFGTDTQYF	once	TRBD2	TRBV28	TRBJ2-3
TGCAGTGCTAACGGCCCTACCGGGGAGCTGTTTTTT	CSANGPTGELFF	-	-	TRBV20-1	TRBJ2-2
TGTGCCAGCAGCTTAGAACACGGACTAGCGCAAGAGACCCAGTACTTC	CASSLEHGLAQETQYF	-	TRBD2	TRBV7-9	TRBJ2-5
TGTGCCAGCAGTTCGACCCTCACAGATACGCAGTATTTT	CASSSTLTDTQYF	-	-	TRBV27	TRBJ2-3
TGCGCCAGCAGGTACACAGATACGCAGTATTTT	CASRYTDTQYF	-	-	TRBV4-1	TRBJ2-3